This TCR beta chain was obtained from a study of T-cell reconstitution after alpha-beta-depleted transplantation in children. Study findings and constraints: Several hundred expanded graft clones reportedly gave rise to the alpha-beta T cells present about two months after transplant. At the one-year point after transplant, T-cell counts and TCRbeta diversity were found to come mostly from T cells that had been newly produced. Surviving thymic progenitors and recipient T cells were the source of high TCRbeta diversity at day 60 in some patients.

TCRbeta library construction was performed incorporating unique molecular identifiers. MiXCR, run by TCRdb on the PCR reads, gives a single entry per CDR3 protein. The table lists about 490,000 distinct CDR3 sequences, roughly a tenth of them singletons. There are many counts of this clonotype. The antigen is not known. Germline V gene lookup returns CDR1 LGHNA and CDR2 YSLEER. The CDR3 is 14 residues long. V was cut by 0 bases and J by 2 bases, with 8 bases left in between. The source material was PBMCs, sampled before TCRalphabeta/CD19-depleted stem cell transplant. V is TRBV4-3 and J is TRBJ2-7; maybe TRBD2 (6 bases). The origin of this receptor is a child aged 2-15 years with inherited bone marrow failure, due to receive a stem cell transplant. This chain's CDR3 is CASSQEGGAYEQYF. The DNA of the CDR3 is TGCGCCAGCAGCCAAGAGGGGGGAGCCTACGAGCAGTACTTC.